The 12 T cell receptor beta chains given below trace back to one sample, sequenced in a study of radiotherapy plus CTLA-4 blockade in lung cancer (dated 2018 in TCRdb). Library creation used the immunoSEQ multiplex PCR assay. TCRdb provides this immuneACCESS table in a form limited to in-frame rearrangements. Some clones are lacking; in checked studies, under half of them reflect an unresolved V gene, and why the rest are absent is not known. The sample table records 40,000 to 50,000 clones; about 81% of these occur just once. 3% to 4% of the sample comes from the top ten. The sequences come from peripheral blood, collected from a patient treated with radiotherapy plus ipilimumab. The receptors shown here come from a human donor with non-small cell lung cancer who had stable disease on radiotherapy plus ipilimumab.

The chain couples TRBV7-3 to TRBJ2-1, with D perhaps TRBD2 (6 bases). The CDR3 is made up of 16 amino acids. The V and J ends lost 6 bases and 5 bases respectively, with 20 bases between them. The germline CDR1 and CDR2 sequences are SGHTA and FQGTGA. The CDR3 nucleotides are TGTGCCAGCAGTACTCAGAGCCCCGGGAGTAACAATGAGCAGTTCTTC. Translating it yields CASSTQSPGSNNEQFF.

The rearrangement joins TRBV18 to TRBJ2-7; 8 nucleotides align to TRBD1. This CDR3 has 15 amino acids. V lost 2 bases and J lost 2; bases outside the gene matches: 5. CDR1 is KGHSH and CDR2 is LQKENI in the germline V gene. The CDR3 DNA reads as TGTGCCAGCTCACCAGATACAGGGGGGACCTACGAGCAGTACTTC. It translates to CASSPDTGGTYEQYF.

The rearrangement links TRBV7-2 to TRBJ2-1; 8 bases fit TRBD2. CDR3 length: 15 residues. The germline V gene encodes CDR1 SGHTA and CDR2 FQGNSA. Germline trimming cut 1 base from V and 8 bases from J; bases unmatched to any gene: 7. Written as DNA, the CDR3 is TGTGCCAGCAGCTTAGATACGGGAGGGTTCTATGAGCAGTTCTTC. Translated, it gives CASSLDTGGFYEQFF.

The J gene is TRBJ2-3, the V gene TRBV28, with D maybe TRBD2 (5 bases). Germline lookup yields CDR1 MDHEN and CDR2 SYDVKM. The CDR3 is 18 amino acids. With 4 bases removed from V and 2 bases from J, the gap between germline ends came to 22 bases. CDR3 nucleotides: TGTGCCAGCAGTTCGCCGCCTCTCCGGGAAATACCCACAGATACGCAGTATTTT. Protein: CASSSPPLREIPTDTQYF.

This chain joins TRBV19 and TRBJ2-7; TRBD2 matches 8 bases. The V and J ends lost 4 bases and 2 bases, in that order; junction bases with no gene match: 4. CDR3 length equals 14 residues. CDR1 and CDR2 (germline): LNHDA, SQIVND (reference sequence). CDR3 nucleotides: TGTGCCAGTAGTAAGACTAGCGACCCCTACGAGCAGTACTTC. It translates to CASSKTSDPYEQYF.

This clone has just a few counts. The chain joins TRBV4-1 to TRBJ1-2, with 7 bases aligning to TRBD1. With 1 base clipped from V and 4 bases from J, the junction kept 6 bases outside the gene matches. The CDR3 covers 15 residues. The germline V gene encodes CDR1 MGHRA and CDR2 YSYEKL. This CDR3 reads CASSQAAGQLYGYTF. The CDR3 nucleotides read TGCGCCAGCAGCCAAGCCGCGGGACAGCTCTATGGCTACACCTTC.

The table lists this clone with a count of one. The V and J genes are TRBV27 and TRBJ2-7; 11 nucleotides match TRBD1. The CDR3 sequence is 18 residues long. With V trimmed by 3 bases and J by 2 bases, 12 bases remained unmatched. Germline CDR1 is MNHEY and CDR2 is SMNVEV (reference sequence). The CDR3 is CASSLRTGGLSGAYEQYF. Written as DNA, the CDR3 is TGTGCCAGCAGTTTGAGGACAGGGGGCTTAAGCGGGGCCTACGAGCAGTACTTC.

With respect to this clone: Other nucleotide sequences in the sample specify the same CDR3. The chain couples TRBV2 to TRBJ1-5, with TRBD1 as a possible D gene (5 bases). V was clipped by 10 bases and J by 6 bases, with 25 bases between them. Germline assignment: CDR1 SNHLY and CDR2 FYNNEI. CDR3 length: 16 amino acids. The CDR3 bases are TGTGCCACAAGTGGGGAGGGGCCCCGGGGGGGTCAGCCCCAGCATTTT. Its translation is CATSGEGPRGGQPQHF. Full variable domain (remainder filled in from reference TRBV2 and TRBJ1-5): EPEVTQTPSHQVTQMGQEVILRCVPISNHLYFYWYRQILGQKVEFLVSFYNNEISEKSEIFDDQFSVERPDGSNFTLKIRSTKLEDSAMYFCATSGEGPRGGQPQHFGDGTRLSIL.

The chain couples TRBV28 to TRBJ2-7; TRBD1 matches 8 bases. Germline values: CDR1 MDHEN, CDR2 SYDVKM. The trim removed 5 bases at V and 4 bases at J, leaving 4 bases unmatched. This CDR3 comprises 13 residues. The CDR3: CASSLGQGYEQYF. The DNA of the CDR3 is TGTGCCAGCAGTCTCGGACAGGGATACGAGCAGTACTTC.

The chain employs TRBV6-1 and TRBJ2-7, with TRBD1 matching 10 bases. The CDR3 runs to 15 residues. From germline, CDR1 is MNHNS and CDR2 SASEGT. Trimming took 7 bases from V and 12 from J; bases not matched to a gene: 18. The CDR3, as DNA: TGTGCCAGCACCCCCCTCTCCGGGACAGGGGAGGGCCCGTACTTC. Encoded protein: CASTPLSGTGEGPYF.

The rearrangement links TRBV15 to TRBJ2-7, with 7 bases aligning to TRBD1. V lost 4 bases to trimming and J lost 3 bases; unmatched junction nucleotides: 6. The CDR3 is made up of 14 amino acids. Germline V gene sequence: CDR1 LNHNV, CDR2 YYDKDF (reference sequence). CDR3 in DNA: TGTGCCACCAGCAAGGAGACAGGGATCTACGAGCAGTACTTC. This translates into CATSKETGIYEQYF.

The chain carries TRBV19 and TRBJ1-1; D uncertain. Germline V gene lookup returns CDR1 LNHDA and CDR2 SQIVND (reference sequence). V was shortened by 5 bases and J by 1 base, with 8 bases between the two germline ends. This CDR3 has 13 amino acids. The CDR3 sequence is CASSLSRNTEAFF. In DNA, the CDR3 is TGTGCCAGTAGTCTAAGCCGGAACACTGAAGCTTTCTTT.